The T cell receptor (beta chain) under discussion was sequenced for a study of T cells expressing NK-cell markers. About the research overall: HCMV serostatus: most of the eight sequenced donors positive, one negative.

From its re-call of the 5' RACE reads, TCRdb lists each CDR3 protein once, without DNA. The sample has over 350,000 distinct CDR3 sequences. CDR3 length: 16 residues. Germline CDR1 reads KGHDR; CDR2 reads SFDVKD. This TCR was sampled from a woman in her fifties or sixties in good health. The gene calls are TRBV24-1 and TRBJ2-3; the D call from TCRdb, TRBD2, cannot be confirmed without DNA. The sequenced sample was blood T cells: a sorted CD56 or NKG2C T cell subset, CD4+ or CD8+ T cells, or bulk PBMC T cells (not recorded which). The CDR3 sequence is CATSDKDGRGPDTQYF.